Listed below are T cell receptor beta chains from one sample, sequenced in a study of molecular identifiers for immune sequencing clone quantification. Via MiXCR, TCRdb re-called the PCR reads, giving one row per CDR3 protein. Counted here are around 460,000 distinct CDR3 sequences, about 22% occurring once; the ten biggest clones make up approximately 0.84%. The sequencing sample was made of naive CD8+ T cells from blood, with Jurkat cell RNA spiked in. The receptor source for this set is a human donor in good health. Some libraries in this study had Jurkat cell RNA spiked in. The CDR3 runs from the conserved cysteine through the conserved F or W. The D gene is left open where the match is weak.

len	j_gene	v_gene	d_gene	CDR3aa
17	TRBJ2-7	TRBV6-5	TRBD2	CASSYKGGVGTTYEQYF
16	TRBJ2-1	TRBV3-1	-	CASSQDGISVGIEQFF
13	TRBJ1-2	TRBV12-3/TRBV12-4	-	CASSQTLNYGYTF
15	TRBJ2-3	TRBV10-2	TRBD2	CASSETLAGADTQYF
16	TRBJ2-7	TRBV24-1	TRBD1	CATSLRAGGGPTGQYF
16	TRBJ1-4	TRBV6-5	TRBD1	CASSTPRDRGDEKLFF
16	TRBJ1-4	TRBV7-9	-	CASSDIRDTSNEKLFF
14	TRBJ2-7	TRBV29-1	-	CSVAPGPSTYEQYF
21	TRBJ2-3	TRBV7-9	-	CASSFQSGEPIPDRPTDTQYF
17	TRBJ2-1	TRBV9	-	CASSVVGSVGAINEQFF
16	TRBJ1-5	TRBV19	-	CASTPRGVDSNQPQHF
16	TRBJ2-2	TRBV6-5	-	CASSYSAPDNTGELFF
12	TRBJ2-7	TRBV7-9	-	CASSRTSYEQYF
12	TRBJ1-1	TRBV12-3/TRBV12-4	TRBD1	CATTTGATEAFF
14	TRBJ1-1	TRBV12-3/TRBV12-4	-	CASSTTGRNTEAFF
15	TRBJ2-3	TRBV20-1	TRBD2	CSARLAGPTTDTQYF
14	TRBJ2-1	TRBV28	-	CASSWQGSYNEQFF
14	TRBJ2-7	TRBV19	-	CASKMAVFRDEQYF
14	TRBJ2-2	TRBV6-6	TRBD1	CASRSGQIPGELFF
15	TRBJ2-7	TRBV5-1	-	CASSLVGSLSYEQYF
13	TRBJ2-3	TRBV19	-	CASSIRTADTQYF
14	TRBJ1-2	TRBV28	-	CASSLGIVGYGYTF
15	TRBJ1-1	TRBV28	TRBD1	CASSLNPDRDTEAFF
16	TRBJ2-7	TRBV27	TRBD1	CASSLVGQGVNYEQYF
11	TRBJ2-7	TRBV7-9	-	CASPLPGEQYF
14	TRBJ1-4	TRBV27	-	CASSLSTLGEKLFF
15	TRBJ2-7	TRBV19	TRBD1	CASSIAGTGGYEQYF
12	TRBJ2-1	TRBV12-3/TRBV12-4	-	CASSPSWNEQFF
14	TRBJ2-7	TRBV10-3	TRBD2	CAISEGSGGYEQYF
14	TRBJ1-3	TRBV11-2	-	CASSLIGSGNTIYF
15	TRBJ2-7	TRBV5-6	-	CASSWGLVPNYEQYF
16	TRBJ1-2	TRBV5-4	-	CASSLESASFNYGYTF
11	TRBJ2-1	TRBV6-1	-	CASKTGNEQFF
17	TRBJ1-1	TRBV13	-	CASSPQGSEGGDTEAFF
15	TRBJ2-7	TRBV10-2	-	CASSESGPQAYEQYF
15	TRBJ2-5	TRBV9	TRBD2	CTSGLTSGIKETQYF
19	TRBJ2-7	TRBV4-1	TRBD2	CASSQTVTSGRDRTYEQYF
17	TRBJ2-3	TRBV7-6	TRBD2	CASSPPVGLARTDTQYF
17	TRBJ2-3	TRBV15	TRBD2	CATSRDRMAGGSDTQYF
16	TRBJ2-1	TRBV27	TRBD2	CASSLFLAGDDNEQFF
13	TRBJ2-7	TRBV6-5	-	CASSYSGALEQYF
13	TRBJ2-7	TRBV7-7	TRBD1	CASSEGQGMAQYF
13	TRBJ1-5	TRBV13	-	CASSFGGGQPQHF
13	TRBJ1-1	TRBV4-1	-	CASSQAAPSEAFF
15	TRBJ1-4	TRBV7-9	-	CASRIEPGTDEKLFF
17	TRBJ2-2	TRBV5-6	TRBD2	CASSSGLAGGPGGELFF
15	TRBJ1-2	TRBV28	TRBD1	CASIPLLTGAYGYTF
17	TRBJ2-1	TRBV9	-	CASSVTATLSSYNEQFF
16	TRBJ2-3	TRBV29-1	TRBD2	CSVEDLAGGPGDTQYF
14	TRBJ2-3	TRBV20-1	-	CSATGDFGTDTQYF